This T cell receptor (beta chain) was sequenced for a study of control samples from healthy donors and cancer patients. CDR1 is SGHRS, CDR2 YFSETQ, per germline. CDR3 length equals 15 residues. Unmatched junction bases numbered 10, after V lost 4 bases and J lost 4 bases. TCRdb keeps only in-frame clones here, not all; method: immunoSEQ multiplex PCR. The data contain 130,000 or so clones, about 89% of them singletons. Sample: blood. The TCR originated in a man between 18 and 35 years old in good health. The V gene is TRBV5-1, the J gene TRBJ2-5, with 7 bases fitting TRBD2. The CDR3 DNA reads TGCGCCAGCAGCCCCGACGGGGGGTTTCGAGAGACCCAGTACTTC. Encoded protein: CASSPDGGFRETQYF.